This T cell receptor (beta chain) was retrieved from a study of graft-versus-host responses after intestinal transplantation. About the research overall: Multivisceral, liver-intestinal, or isolated intestinal grafts went to recipients.

Some clones are missing from TCRdb's copy, which holds only in-frame ones; the method was immunoSEQ multiplex PCR. Among more than 65,000 clones listed, 91% were seen once. In regard to this clone: As yet, its antigen is unknown.

This specimen consisted of unstimulated CD8+ T cells sorted from spleen or lymph node cells, obtained before transplant. The TCR was taken from a human donor who was the organ donor for an intestinal transplant.

The CDR3 protein is CASSIVARGDYGYTF. The DNA of the CDR3 is TGTGCCAGTAGTATAGTCGCCAGGGGGGACTATGGCTACACCTTC. The V call is TRBV19, the J call TRBJ1-2; TRBD1 matches 7 bases. Germline trimming cut 1 base from V and 3 bases from J; bases unmatched to any gene: 5. In germline, CDR1 is LNHDA, CDR2 SQIVND (reference sequence). The CDR3 runs to 15 residues. Full variable domain (remainder filled in from reference TRBV19 and TRBJ1-2): DGGITQSPKYLFRKEGQNVTLSCEQNLNHDAMYWYRQDPGQGLRLIYYSQIVNDFQKGDIAEGYSVSREKKESFPLTVTSAQKNPTAFYLCASSIVARGDYGYTFGSGTRLTVV.